The next 27 T cell receptor beta chains were all read from a single sample in a study of T cells in Graves' hyperthyroidism and ophthalmopathy. Amplification of TCR beta CDR3 regions used RNA as the template. Using the HTBI primer set, a first-round RT-PCR was run on the TCR CDR3. TCRdb fed the multiplex PCR reads into MiXCR, producing one record per CDR3 protein. The sample has hundreds of thousands of distinct CDR3 sequences, around 16% seen once. Material for sequencing was blood. These TCRs come from a woman aged 40 to 49 with Graves' ophthalmopathy.

This clonotype showed up many times. This chain links TRBV3-1 with TRBJ1-1; TRBD1 agrees at 7 bases. V was clipped by 6 bases and J by 6 bases; unmatched bases: 7. This CDR3 is built from 13 residues. Germline CDR1 and CDR2: LGHDT and YNNKEL (reference sequence). CDR3 amino acids: CASSRTGGAEAFF. In nucleotides, the CDR3 is TGTGCCAGCAGTCGGACAGGAGGGGCTGAAGCTTTCTTT.

This clonotype turned up a few times. The rearrangement links TRBV6-5 to TRBJ1-1, with 8 bases matching TRBD1. Germline assignment: CDR1 MNHEY and CDR2 SVGAGI. With V trimmed by 2 bases and J by 1 base, 9 bases remained unmatched. The CDR3 runs to 17 residues. CDR3 sequence reads: CASSYVGQEAQNTEAFF. CDR3 DNA: TGTGCCAGCAGTTACGTGGGACAGGAGGCACAGAACACTGAAGCTTTCTTT.

This clonotype was seen more than once but under ten times. A junction boundary mismatches the germline segment, possibly from a read error. This chain joins TRBV7-9 and TRBJ2-5, with D perhaps TRBD1 (5 bases). This CDR3 spans 12 amino acids. The germline V gene has CDR1 SEHNR and CDR2 FQNEAQ (reference sequence). CDR3 sequence reads: CTSRVDPNTQYF. The CDR3 DNA sequence: TGTACCAGCAGGGTGGACCCGAACACCCAGTACTTC.

V usage is TRBV12-3 or TRBV12-4 and J usage is TRBJ2-3; D tentatively reads TRBD1 or TRBD2 (7 bases each). Trimming removed 5 bases from V and 3 bases from J, with 24 bases in between. This CDR3 is 18 amino acids long. This chain's CDR3 is CASSLLWREGARTDTQYF. In nucleotides, the CDR3 is TGTGCCAGCAGTCTCCTCTGGAGGGAGGGGGCGCGAACAGATACGCAGTATTTT.

This clonotype occurred many times. This rearrangement joins TRBV3-1 to TRBJ1-1; no reliable D call. Trimming took off 3 bases at V and 0 bases at J, with 8 bases between the two ends. The CDR3 runs to 14 residues. Germline CDR1 and CDR2: LGHDT and YNNKEL (reference sequence). The CDR3 DNA is TGTGCCAGCAGCCATTTAACCTTGAACACTGAAGCTTTCTTT. Protein sequence: CASSHLTLNTEAFF.

This clonotype showed up many times. V usage is TRBV20-1 and J usage is TRBJ1-5, with D perhaps TRBD1 (5 bases). CDR1 is DFQATT and CDR2 is SNEGSKA in the germline V gene (reference sequence). Trimming shortened V by 0 bases and J by 2 bases, and 17 bases separated the two germline ends. CDR3 length equals 17 residues. CDR3 protein: CSARDGAALRGNQPQHF. The CDR3 DNA sequence: TGCAGTGCTAGAGATGGGGCGGCGCTGAGGGGCAATCAGCCCCAGCATTTT.

The V gene is TRBV5-1, the J gene TRBJ2-7; a possible D gene is TRBD2 (6 bases). This CDR3 region has 15 residues. V shed 0 bases and J shed 4 bases, with 14 bases lying between them. Germline lookup yields CDR1 SGHRS and CDR2 YFSETQ. The chain's CDR3 is CASSLGPPGGYEQYF. DNA of the CDR3: TGCGCCAGCAGCTTGGGCCCCCCTGGAGGGTACGAGCAGTACTTC. The full variable domain, completed using reference TRBV5-1 and TRBJ2-7, is KAGVTQTPRYLIKTRGQQVTLSCSPISGHRSVSWYQQTPGQGLQFLFEYFSETQRNKGNFPGRFSGRQFSNSRSEMNVSTLELGDSALYLCASSLGPPGGYEQYFGPGTRLTVT.

This clonotype has at least ten counts. The chain combines TRBV6-1 with TRBJ2-3; tentative D call: TRBD2 (5 bases). The V and J ends lost 5 bases and 4 bases respectively, with 13 bases between them. The CDR3 totals 14 residues. Germline assignment: CDR1 MNHNS and CDR2 SASEGT. This chain's CDR3 is CASSPLMRADTQYF. The CDR3 DNA sequence: TGTGCCAGCAGTCCCCTTATGCGGGCAGATACGCAGTATTTT.

The V call is TRBV10-3, the J call TRBJ1-3; D is perhaps TRBD1 (5 bases). CDR3 length: 16 amino acids. V was trimmed by 3 bases and J by 0 bases, leaving 12 bases between them. In germline, CDR1 is ENHRY, CDR2 SYGVKD. CDR3: CAISEPVTDSGNTIYF. In nucleotides, the CDR3 is TGTGCCATCAGTGAACCGGTGACAGACTCTGGAAACACCATATATTTT.

This chain uses TRBV19 with TRBJ1-2, with D unclear. Germline V gives CDR1 LNHDA, CDR2 SQIVND (reference sequence). V lost 6 bases to trimming and J lost 4 bases, with 27 bases between them. This CDR3 is 18 amino acids long. The CDR3 here is CASSPSSDLPRSGYGYTF. In nucleotides, the CDR3 is TGTGCCAGTAGCCCCTCGTCGGACCTTCCAAGATCCGGCTATGGCTACACCTTC.

This clonotype has at least ten counts. The chain joins TRBV5-1 to TRBJ1-1; 7 nucleotides align to TRBD1. CDR3 length equals 18 residues. Germline CDR1 is SGHRS and CDR2 is YFSETQ. With V trimmed by 4 bases and J by 4 bases, 19 bases remained unmatched. Here the CDR3 reads CASSLRAGGNVAGTEAFF. CDR3 sequence (DNA): TGCGCCAGCAGCCTCCGGGCAGGGGGTAATGTTGCGGGCACTGAAGCTTTCTTT.

This clonotype appeared many times. The chain has TRBV2 and TRBJ2-3; D is undetermined. The V end was cut by 7 bases, the J end by 1 base, with 12 bases between. The CDR3 extends over 14 amino acids. CDR1 is SNHLY and CDR2 is FYNNEI in the germline V gene. CDR3 bases: TGTGCCAGCACTGCTGTTGAGGGCACAGATACGCAGTATTTT. The encoded protein is CASTAVEGTDTQYF.

This clonotype was found once. The V gene is TRBV6-1, the J gene TRBJ2-1; weak D call: TRBD2 (5 bases). This CDR3 spans 12 amino acids. V was cut by 3 bases and J by 9 bases, with 9 bases left in between. Germline CDR1 and CDR2: MNHNS and SASEGT. The CDR3 DNA follows: TGTGCCAGCAGTGAGCGCGGGTTTGAGCAGTTCTTC. Its translation: CASSERGFEQFF.

The V and J genes are TRBV20-1 and TRBJ1-5; D is perhaps TRBD1 (5 bases). CDR3 size: 14 residues. With 0 bases removed from V and 7 bases from J, the gap between germline ends came to 13 bases. The germline V gene has CDR1 DFQATT and CDR2 SNEGSKA (reference sequence). The CDR3 protein is CSARDRGAGQPQHF. CDR3 nucleotides: TGCAGTGCTAGAGATCGCGGGGCAGGACAGCCCCAGCATTTT.

In its sample, this clonotype was seen many times. The chain links TRBV27 to TRBJ2-3; D may be TRBD1 or TRBD2 (5 bases each). Trimming left V 8 bases short and J 2 bases short, with 11 bases between. CDR1 and CDR2 from the germline V gene are MNHEY and SMNVEV (reference sequence). The CDR3 runs to 13 residues. DNA for the CDR3: TGTGCCAGCCGGGACGGACACACAGATACGCAGTATTTT. This sequence encodes CASRDGHTDTQYF.

The chain uses TRBV5-6 and TRBJ2-2; no reliable D call. CDR1 and CDR2 (germline): SGHDT, YYEEEE. V shed 0 bases and J shed 6 bases, with 15 bases lying between them. This CDR3 has 16 amino acids. CDR3 nucleotide sequence: TGTGCCAGCAGCTTGGATAGGGCAGGTCTACCCGGGGAGCTGTTTTTT. The encoded protein is CASSLDRAGLPGELFF. Full variable domain (remainder filled in from reference TRBV5-6 and TRBJ2-2): DAGVTQSPTHLIKTRGQQVTLRCSPKSGHDTVSWYQQALGQGPQFIFQYYEEEERQRGNFPDRFSGHQFPNYSSELNVNALLLGDSALYLCASSLDRAGLPGELFFGEGSRLTVL.

A note on this clonotype: This could be a read error, since a much larger clone is one nucleotide away. The chain joins TRBV20-1 to TRBJ2-1; 8 bases map to TRBD2. Per the germline V gene, CDR1 is DFQATT and CDR2 is SNEGSKA (reference sequence). The CDR3 totals 16 residues. The V segment lost 5 bases and the J segment 9 bases; nucleotides outside the gene matches: 18. In DNA, the CDR3 is TGCAGTGCTCAATCGCCAGGCAGCGGGAGTTTCTTTGAGCAGTTCTTC. Its protein is CSAQSPGSGSFFEQFF.

This clonotype appeared many times. The chain employs TRBV6-1 and TRBJ2-7; 7 nucleotides agree with TRBD2. Trimming cost V 6 bases and J 4 bases; bases outside gene matches: 12. The germline gives CDR1 MNHNS, CDR2 SASEGT. The CDR3 sequence is 15 residues long. The CDR3 is CASRASGTQIYEQYF. DNA of the CDR3: TGTGCCAGCAGAGCCAGCGGGACTCAGATATACGAGCAGTACTTC.

Only a few counts were recorded for this clonotype. The rearrangement joins TRBV6-1 to TRBJ2-3; TRBD1 is a possible D gene (7 bases). The CDR3 has 13 amino acids. Between the trimmed V and J ends, which lost 7 bases and 5 bases, there was a span of 13 bases. Germline V gene sequence: CDR1 MNHNS, CDR2 SASEGT. In DNA, the CDR3 is TGTGCCAGCAACGCAGGGGGGTTAGATACGCAGTATTTT. As protein: CASNAGGLDTQYF.

This rearrangement joins TRBV4-1 to TRBJ1-2, with D possibly TRBD1 on 5 matching bases. The CDR3 covers 13 residues. V lost 6 bases, J lost 3 bases, and 11 bases lay in between. CDR1 and CDR2 from the germline V gene are MGHRA and YSYEKL. This CDR3 is CASSLETDYGYTF. CDR3 in DNA: TGCGCCAGCAGTTTGGAGACAGACTATGGCTACACCTTC.

V usage is TRBV4-1 and J usage is TRBJ1-4; the match to TRBD1 covers 10 bases. This CDR3 is built from 15 residues. Germline CDR1 and CDR2: MGHRA and YSYEKL. The trim removed 9 bases at V and 3 bases at J, leaving 7 bases unmatched. CDR3 DNA sequence: TGCGCCAGTAGGGACAGGGGAGGGGCTAATGAAAAACTGTTTTTT. Translated: CASRDRGGANEKLFF.

The chain has TRBV6-1 and TRBJ1-2; 11 bases line up with TRBD1. The CDR3 loop spans 16 amino acids. Germline V lookup: CDR1 MNHNS, CDR2 SASEGT. After removal of 6 bases from V and 6 bases from J, the junction contained 12 bases not matched to a gene. CDR3 sequence reads: CASRQQTRDRGDGYTF. The DNA for the CDR3 is TGTGCCAGCAGACAACAAACGAGGGACAGGGGGGATGGCTACACCTTC.

This clonotype was counted ten times or more. The chain is built from TRBV2 and TRBJ2-3; D gene uncertain. Per germline, CDR1 SNHLY and CDR2 FYNNEI. V dropped 6 bases and J dropped 5 bases, with 15 bases sitting between them. The CDR3 contains 14 residues. The CDR3 loop is CASRQRSVIDTQYF. As DNA, the CDR3 is TGTGCCAGCAGGCAACGATCGGTCATAGATACGCAGTATTTT.

The genes are TRBV28 and TRBJ1-2; unclear D gene. Trimming took 6 bases from V and 3 from J, leaving 11 bases between them. Germline CDR1 is MDHEN and CDR2 is SYDVKM. The CDR3 runs to 13 residues. CDR3 DNA: TGTGCCAGCAGCTCACCAATGGACTATGGCTACACCTTC. This codes for CASSSPMDYGYTF.

The rearrangement links TRBV7-3 to TRBJ2-3; no reliable D call. V gave up 4 bases and J gave up 2 bases, with 7 bases separating them. CDR1 is SGHTA, CDR2 FQGTGA, per germline. The CDR3 spans 13 residues. The CDR3, as DNA: TGTGCCAGCAGCTACACTTACACAGATACGCAGTATTTT. The encoded protein is CASSYTYTDTQYF.

This clonotype came up many times. V gene TRBV3-1 combines with J gene TRBJ2-1, with D tentatively TRBD2 (6 bases). Trimming removed 1 base at V and 2 bases at J, with 12 bases between. Germline CDR1 reads LGHDT; CDR2 reads YNNKEL (reference sequence). This CDR3 spans 16 amino acids. The CDR3 loop reads CASSQAIAETYNEQFF. CDR3 coding DNA: TGTGCCAGCAGCCAAGCCATAGCGGAAACCTACAATGAGCAGTTCTTC.

The chain has TRBV20-1 and TRBJ2-1, with TRBD2 matching over 11 bases. The J call is in doubt because the DNA end fits TRBJ2-7 better. Germline loops: CDR1 DFQATT, CDR2 SNEGSKA (reference sequence). This CDR3 has 16 amino acids. CDR3 protein: CSASHPVLAGDGEQYF. For the CDR3, the DNA is TGCAGTGCTAGTCACCCCGTACTAGCGGGAGATGGTGAGCAGTACTTC.